The present TCR beta chain was sequenced within a study of beta chain features in type 1 diabetes. CDR3 length equals 14 residues. Germline V CDR1 and CDR2: SGDLS, YYNGEE. V lost 0 bases to trimming and J lost 5 bases, with 11 bases between them. Overall study results and limits: TCRB CDR3 length was moderately but significantly reduced in all four CD4+ subsets of Type 1 diabetes patients.

About this clone itself: No antigen is known for it.

The investigators reverse transcribed all of the isolated RNA, so they sequenced expressed TCRB transcripts. Repertoires were generated with immunoSEQ multiplex PCR, while TCRdb's copy carries only in-frame clones and drops some. The table records roughly 300,000 clones, roughly an eighth of them present only once. This sequence originates from a man aged 30 to 39 with type 1 diabetes. Sequenced input: naive CD4+ T cells from blood. The chain links TRBV9 to TRBJ2-5; D is perhaps TRBD2 (6 bases). CDR3: CASSVAGGLETQYF. The CDR3 bases are TGTGCCAGCAGCGTAGCTGGAGGGTTGGAGACCCAGTACTTC.